This is a list of T cell receptor beta chains from one sample in a study of blood T cell repertoires in COVID-19. Here immunoSEQ multiplex PCR was the method, and the copy in TCRdb shows in-frame clones only, minus some. The sample lists over 60,000 clones, over 80% occurring once. The material sequenced was peripheral blood. The source of these receptors is an elderly woman with active COVID-19. The CDR3 runs from the conserved cysteine through the conserved F or W. A D gene is named only where the DNA matches it firmly. Only part of the rows carry a size: once, few, many, or a class if the clone is expanded.

J	D	size	V	CDR3	DNA
TRBJ1-1	NA	NA	TRBV7-3	CASSSPLGPRGTEAFF	TGTGCCAGCAGCTCCCCCCTTGGACCCCGAGGGACTGAAGCTTTCTTT
TRBJ2-7	TRBD1	NA	TRBV27	CASTDPRGRSGEQYF	TGTGCCAGCACCGACCCCAGGGGGCGGTCGGGCGAGCAGTACTTC
TRBJ2-7	TRBD2	NA	TRBV4-2	CASSRLIGLAGVYEQYF	TGTGCCAGCAGCCGCCTGATCGGACTAGCGGGAGTCTACGAGCAGTACTTC
TRBJ2-7	NA	NA	TRBV7-8	CASSMGLSSYEQYF	TGTGCCAGCAGCATGGGACTTAGCTCCTACGAGCAGTACTTC
TRBJ2-7	TRBD1	NA	TRBV29-1	CSVVIDRADYEQYF	TGCAGCGTTGTGATCGACAGGGCCGACTACGAGCAGTACTTC
TRBJ2-7	TRBD2	few	TRBV7-2	CASSLAGLAGASEQYF	TGTGCCAGCAGCTTAGCTGGTCTAGCGGGAGCCTCCGAGCAGTACTTC
TRBJ2-4	NA	once	TRBV5-1	CASSFGGLAKNIQYF	TGCGCCAGCAGCTTTGGCGGCTTAGCCAAAAACATTCAGTACTTC
TRBJ2-3	NA	once	TRBV6-2/TRBV6-3	CASSYGSGLGERGTQYF	TGTGCCAGCAGTTACGGGTCCGGACTCGGGGAGCGAGGTACGCAGTATTTT
TRBJ2-1	TRBD2	NA	TRBV28	CASSPLAGGSYNEQFF	TGTGCCAGCAGTCCCCTAGCGGGAGGGTCCTACAATGAGCAGTTCTTC
TRBJ1-1	TRBD1	NA	TRBV11-1	CASSLGASTGEAFF	TGTGCCAGCAGCTTAGGCGCTTCGACAGGGGAAGCTTTCTTT
TRBJ2-3	NA	NA	TRBV28	CASSLLAVATDTQYF	TGTGCCAGCAGTTTACTGGCGGTTGCCACAGATACGCAGTATTTT
TRBJ1-2	TRBD1	NA	TRBV11-2	CASSHTGGGYTF	TGTGCCAGCAGCCATACAGGGGGGGGCTACACCTTC
TRBJ1-1	NA	NA	TRBV7-2	CASSLLTANTEAFF	TGTGCCAGCAGCTTACTAACAGCGAACACTGAAGCTTTCTTT
TRBJ1-1	NA	NA	TRBV7-8	CASVRGTGRTEAFF	TGTGCCAGCGTCCGAGGGACGGGGAGGACTGAAGCTTTCTTT
TRBJ2-7	NA	few	TRBV5-1	CASSLSNGVPLYEQYF	TGCGCCAGCAGCTTGAGCAACGGGGTCCCCCTCTACGAGCAGTACTTC
TRBJ1-6	NA	NA	TRBV5-6	CASSYRVIRGDSPLHF	TGTGCCAGCAGCTACAGGGTAATTCGGGGTGATTCACCCCTCCACTTT
TRBJ2-6	TRBD1	NA	TRBV5-1	CASQPSTGAGANVLTF	TGCGCCAGCCAACCGAGCACAGGGGCTGGGGCCAACGTCCTGACTTTC
TRBJ1-5	TRBD1	NA	TRBV27	CASSPGQDSNQPQHF	TGTGCCAGCAGTCCCGGACAGGATAGCAATCAGCCCCAGCATTTT
TRBJ2-6	NA	NA	TRBV18	CASSPLGATGANVLTF	TGTGCCAGCTCCCCACTGGGGGCCACTGGGGCCAACGTCCTGACTTTC
TRBJ2-1	TRBD2	NA	TRBV6-5	CASSYNSGSSYNEQFF	TGTGCCAGCAGCTACAATAGCGGGAGCTCCTACAATGAGCAGTTCTTC
TRBJ1-2	TRBD1	NA	TRBV10-3	CAAQDRLESGYTF	TGTGCCGCCCAGGACAGGCTCGAAAGTGGCTACACCTTC
TRBJ2-2	TRBD2	NA	TRBV5-4	CASSPDAGGTGELFF	TGTGCCAGCAGCCCGGATGCGGGGGGGACCGGGGAGCTGTTTTTT
TRBJ2-1	NA	NA	TRBV7-2	CASSLRSSASVSYNEQFF	TGTGCCAGCAGCTTACGCTCCAGCGCGTCAGTCTCCTACAATGAGCAGTTCTTC
TRBJ2-3	NA	NA	TRBV6-1	CASSEGTASTDTQYF	TGTGCCAGCAGTGAAGGCACAGCCAGCACAGATACGCAGTATTTT
TRBJ2-5	NA	NA	TRBV29-1	CSGSLIGETQYF	TGCAGCGGCTCTTTGATCGGGGAGACCCAGTACTTC
TRBJ2-1	TRBD2	NA	TRBV3-1/TRBV3-2	CASSQDTASGTTEQFF	TGTGCCAGCAGCCAAGATACAGCGTCGGGGACTACCGAGCAGTTCTTC
TRBJ1-2	NA	NA	TRBV3-1/TRBV3-2	CASSQRRIYGYTF	TGTGCCAGCAGCCAACGCAGGATTTATGGCTACACCTTC
TRBJ2-5	TRBD1	few	TRBV7-9	CASSIRGHAGKTETQYF	TGTGCCAGCAGCATCAGGGGGCACGCGGGAAAAACAGAGACCCAGTACTTC
TRBJ2-4	NA	NA	TRBV28	CASSPRPTPSGKNIQYF	TGTGCCAGCAGTCCCCGCCCTACGCCCTCAGGCAAAAACATTCAGTACTTC
TRBJ1-2	NA	few	TRBV28	CASSPSPTPGSYTF	TGTGCCAGCAGTCCGTCCCCAACCCCCGGGAGCTACACCTTC
TRBJ2-1	NA	NA	TRBV5-4	CASSLASGAYNEQFF	TGTGCCAGCAGCTTGGCCTCAGGGGCCTACAATGAGCAGTTCTTC
TRBJ2-1	TRBD2	NA	TRBV28	CASSFGGALSEQFF	TGTGCCAGCAGTTTCGGGGGGGCTCTAAGTGAGCAGTTCTTC
TRBJ2-5	TRBD2	NA	TRBV18	CASSPRQAGEVGETQYF	TGTGCCAGCTCACCACGACAAGCGGGAGAGGTCGGGGAGACCCAGTACTTC
TRBJ2-2	NA	NA	TRBV5-1	CASTLFGTNTGELFF	TGCGCCAGCACCTTATTCGGGACGAACACCGGGGAGCTGTTTTTT